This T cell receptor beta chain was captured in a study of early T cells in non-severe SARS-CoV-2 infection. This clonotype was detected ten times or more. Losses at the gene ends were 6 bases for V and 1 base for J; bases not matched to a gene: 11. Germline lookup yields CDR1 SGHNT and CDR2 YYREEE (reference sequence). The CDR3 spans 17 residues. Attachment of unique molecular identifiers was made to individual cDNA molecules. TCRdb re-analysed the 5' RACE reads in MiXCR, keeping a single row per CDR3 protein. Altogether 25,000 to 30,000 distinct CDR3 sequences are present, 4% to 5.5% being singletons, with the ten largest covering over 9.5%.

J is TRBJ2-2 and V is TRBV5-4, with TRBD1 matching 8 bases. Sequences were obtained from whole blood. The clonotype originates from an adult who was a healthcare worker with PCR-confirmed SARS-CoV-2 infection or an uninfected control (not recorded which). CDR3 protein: CASNGQGATMNTGELFF. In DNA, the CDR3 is TGTGCCAGCAATGGGCAGGGGGCCACTATGAACACCGGGGAGCTGTTTTTT.